This T cell receptor (beta chain) was sequenced for a study of T cell repertoires in cytomegalovirus infection. TCRdb processed the reads anew with MiXCR; each CDR3 protein has one entry. The sample carries around 750,000 distinct CDR3 sequences, less than 35% recorded once. This clonotype was observed a handful of times. Its antigen is as yet unknown. The germline V gene has CDR1 SGHNT and CDR2 YYREEE (reference sequence). The CDR3 has 16 amino acids. Trimming stripped 10 bases from V and 1 base from J, with 22 bases between. Material: cultured CD8+ T cells from PBMCs, obtained from culture after CMV antigen stimulation. This TCR was recovered from a human donor in good health (CMV status not recorded). Some clones in this sample may be carry-over from other donors' samples. V is TRBV5-4 and J is TRBJ2-3; D may be TRBD1 (7 bases). In nucleotides, the CDR3 is TGTGCCGGGGGAGGAGGCCGGGACAGTCGCACAGATACGCAGTATTTT. Its protein product is CAGGGGRDSRTDTQYF.